The clone carrying this T cell receptor beta chain has more than one count but fewer than ten. Its specificity is not known. In TCRdb, the reads were re-called with MiXCR into one record per CDR3 protein. The table records 680,000 or so distinct CDR3 sequences, roughly a third of them present only once. These data are taken from a study of T cell repertoires in cytomegalovirus infection. The overall study: Selected CMV epitopes included recently identified HLA-C-restricted ones as well as well-studied HLA-B-restricted ones. Based on public TCR beta signatures, there were indications of CMV infection and of a matching HLA type. Notes on the study in general: Ex vivo, HLA-C-restricted CMV-specific TCR beta clonotypes prevailed over the rest of the response.

Germline CDR1 is MNHNS and CDR2 is SASEGT. The CDR3 is 15 amino acids. Unmatched junction bases numbered 5, after V lost 7 bases and J lost 3 bases. Material: cultured PBMCs, obtained from culture after CMV antigen stimulation. This receptor was taken from a human donor in good health (CMV status not recorded). Some clones in this sample may be carry-over from other donors' samples. This sequence joins TRBV6-1 and TRBJ2-1; 11 nucleotides line up with TRBD2. The CDR3 loop reads CASTLAGGNYNEQFF. Written as DNA, the CDR3 is TGTGCCAGCACCCTAGCGGGGGGAAACTACAATGAGCAGTTCTTC.